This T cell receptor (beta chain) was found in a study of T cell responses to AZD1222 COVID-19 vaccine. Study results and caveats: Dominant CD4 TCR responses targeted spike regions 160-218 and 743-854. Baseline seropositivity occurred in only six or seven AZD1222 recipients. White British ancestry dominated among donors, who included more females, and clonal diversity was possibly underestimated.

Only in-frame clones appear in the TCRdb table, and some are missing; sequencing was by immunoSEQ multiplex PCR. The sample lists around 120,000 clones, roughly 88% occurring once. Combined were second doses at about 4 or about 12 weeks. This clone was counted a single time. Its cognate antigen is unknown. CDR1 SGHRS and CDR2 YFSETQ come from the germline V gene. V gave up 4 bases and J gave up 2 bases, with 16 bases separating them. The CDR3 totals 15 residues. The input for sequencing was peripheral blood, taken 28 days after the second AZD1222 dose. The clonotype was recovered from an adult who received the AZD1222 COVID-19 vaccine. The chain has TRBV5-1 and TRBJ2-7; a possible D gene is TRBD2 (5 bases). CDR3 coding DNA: TGCGCCAGCAGCCCGGACCCCGGGGTACCCTACGAGCAGTACTTC. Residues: CASSPDPGVPYEQYF. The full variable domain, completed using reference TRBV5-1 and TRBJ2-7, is KAGVTQTPRYLIKTRGQQVTLSCSPISGHRSVSWYQQTPGQGLQFLFEYFSETQRNKGNFPGRFSGRQFSNSRSEMNVSTLELGDSALYLCASSPDPGVPYEQYFGPGTRLTVT.